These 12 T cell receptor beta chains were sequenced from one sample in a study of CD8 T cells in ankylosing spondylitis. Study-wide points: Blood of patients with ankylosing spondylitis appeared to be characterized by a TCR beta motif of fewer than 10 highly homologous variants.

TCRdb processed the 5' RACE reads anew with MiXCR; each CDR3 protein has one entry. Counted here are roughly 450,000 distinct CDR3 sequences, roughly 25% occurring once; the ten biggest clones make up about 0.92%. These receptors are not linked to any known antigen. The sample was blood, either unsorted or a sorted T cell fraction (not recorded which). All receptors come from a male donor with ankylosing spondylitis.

The CDR3 nucleotides are TGTGCCAGCAGTTCCGGGACAGGGGGCAGGAACAATGAGCAGTTCTTC. This translates into CASSSGTGGRNNEQFF. This rearrangement joins TRBV6-5 to TRBJ2-1, with 12 bases that match TRBD1. J was trimmed by 5 bases and V by 4 bases; bases with no gene match: 6. This CDR3 is built from 16 residues. CDR1 MNHEY and CDR2 SVGAGI come from the germline V gene.

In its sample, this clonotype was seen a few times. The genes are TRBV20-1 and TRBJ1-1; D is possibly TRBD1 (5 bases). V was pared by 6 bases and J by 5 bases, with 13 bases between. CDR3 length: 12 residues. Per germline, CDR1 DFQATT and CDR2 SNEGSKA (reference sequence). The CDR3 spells CSATDRRTEAFF. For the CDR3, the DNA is TGCAGTGCCACCGACAGAAGGACTGAAGCTTTCTTT.

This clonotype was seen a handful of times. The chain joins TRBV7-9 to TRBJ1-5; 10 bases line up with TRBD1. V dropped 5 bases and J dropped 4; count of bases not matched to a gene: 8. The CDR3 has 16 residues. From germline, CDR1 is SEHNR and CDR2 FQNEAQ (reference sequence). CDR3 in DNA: TGTGCCAGCAGCCCAGAAATGGGACAGGGGAATCAGCCCCAGCATTTT. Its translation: CASSPEMGQGNQPQHF.

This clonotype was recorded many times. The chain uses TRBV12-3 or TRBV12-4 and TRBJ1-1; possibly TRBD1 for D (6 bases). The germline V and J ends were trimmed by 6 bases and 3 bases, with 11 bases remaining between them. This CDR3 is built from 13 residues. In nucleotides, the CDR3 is TGTGCCAGCAGCCAGAAGGGGGACACTGAAGCTTTCTTT. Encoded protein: CASSQKGDTEAFF.

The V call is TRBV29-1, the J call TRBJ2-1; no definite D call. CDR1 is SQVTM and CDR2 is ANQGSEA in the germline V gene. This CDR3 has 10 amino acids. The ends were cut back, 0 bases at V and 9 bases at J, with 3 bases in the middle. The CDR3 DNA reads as TGCAGCGTTGAAGACGGTGAGCAGTTCTTC. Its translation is CSVEDGEQFF.

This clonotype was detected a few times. The CDR3 is CASSRTGTGNQPQHF. As DNA, the CDR3 is TGTGCCAGCAGCCGAACCGGGACAGGCAATCAGCCCCAGCATTTT. This chain connects TRBV7-2 to TRBJ1-5, with TRBD1 identical over 7 bases. This CDR3 is 15 amino acids long. Losses at the gene ends were 5 bases for V and 2 bases for J; bases not matched to a gene: 6. The germline V gene has CDR1 SGHTA and CDR2 FQGNSA.

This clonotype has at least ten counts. DNA of the CDR3: TGCAGTGCCTCGTCGGGGGCCACAGATACGCAGTATTTT. Translated, it gives CSASSGATDTQYF. This chain uses TRBV20-1 with TRBJ2-3, with D possibly being TRBD1 or TRBD2 (6 bases each). The V gene lost 6 bases and the J gene lost 2 bases, with 12 bases spanning the gap. The CDR3 contains 13 residues. Germline V gene data show CDR1 as DFQATT and CDR2 as SNEGSKA (reference sequence).

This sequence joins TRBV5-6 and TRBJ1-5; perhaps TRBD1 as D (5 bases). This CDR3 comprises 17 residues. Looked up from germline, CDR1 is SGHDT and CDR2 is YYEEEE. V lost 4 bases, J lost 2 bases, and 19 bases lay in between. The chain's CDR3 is CASSGGGILVGNQPQHF. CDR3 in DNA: TGTGCCAGCAGCGGCGGGGGTATCCTGGTGGGCAATCAGCCCCAGCATTTT.

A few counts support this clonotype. CDR3 sequence reads: CASSHATGTPAYNEQFF. CDR3 coding DNA: TGTGCCAGCAGCCACGCTACCGGGACACCCGCCTACAATGAGCAGTTCTTC. The V gene is TRBV3-1, the J gene TRBJ2-1; tentatively, D is TRBD1 (6 bases). The V and J ends lost 3 bases and 2 bases respectively, with 17 bases between them. Per germline, CDR1 LGHDT and CDR2 YNNKEL (reference sequence). The CDR3 covers 17 residues.

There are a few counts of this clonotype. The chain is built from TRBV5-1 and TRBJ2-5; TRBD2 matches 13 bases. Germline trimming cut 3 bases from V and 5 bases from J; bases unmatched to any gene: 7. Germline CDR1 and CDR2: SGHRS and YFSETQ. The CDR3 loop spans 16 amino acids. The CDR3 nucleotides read TGCGCCAGCAGCTCACTAGCGGGAGGGCCGGGTGAGACCCAGTACTTC. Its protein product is CASSSLAGGPGETQYF.

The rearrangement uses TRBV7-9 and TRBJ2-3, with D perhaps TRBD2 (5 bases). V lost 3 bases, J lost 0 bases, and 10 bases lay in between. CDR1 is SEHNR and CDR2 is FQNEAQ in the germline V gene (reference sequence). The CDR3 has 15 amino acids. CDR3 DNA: TGTGCCAGCAGCTTTACTCCGGGAAGCACAGATACGCAGTATTTT. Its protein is CASSFTPGSTDTQYF.

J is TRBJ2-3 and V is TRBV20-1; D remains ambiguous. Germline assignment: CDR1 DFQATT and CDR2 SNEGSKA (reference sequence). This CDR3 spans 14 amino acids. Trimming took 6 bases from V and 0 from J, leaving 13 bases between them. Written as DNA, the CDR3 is TGCAGTGCGTTACACCACACTAGCACAGATACGCAGTATTTT. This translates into CSALHHTSTDTQYF.